The next 27 T cell receptor beta chains were all read from a single sample in a study of T cell responses to AZD1222 COVID-19 vaccine. The assay was immunoSEQ multiplex PCR, and TCRdb's table has in-frame clones only and misses some. The sample lists 150,000 or so clones, nearly 95% occurring once. The specimen comprised peripheral blood, sampled 28 days after the second AZD1222 dose. Receptors originate from an adult who received the AZD1222 COVID-19 vaccine.

The chain links TRBV18 to TRBJ2-2; 7 bases map to TRBD1. With V trimmed by 1 base and J by 2 bases, 4 bases remained unmatched. The CDR3 covers 16 residues. CDR1 is KGHSH, CDR2 LQKENI, per germline. DNA of the CDR3: TGTGCCAGCTCACCACTGGGGACAGCTAACACCGGGGAGCTGTTTTTT. Translating gives CASSPLGTANTGELFF.

The chain couples TRBV7-9 to TRBJ2-3, with 11 bases lining up with TRBD2. From germline, CDR1 is SEHNR and CDR2 FQNEAQ (reference sequence). The junction had 12 bases not matched to a gene; V was cut back by 4 bases and J by 3 bases. The CDR3 covers 18 residues. CDR3 sequence: CASSSLRVAGGRTDTQYF. The CDR3 nucleotides are TGTGCCAGCAGCTCCCTCAGGGTAGCGGGAGGGAGGACAGATACGCAGTATTTT.

V gene TRBV5-1 combines with J gene TRBJ2-7, with TRBD1 identical over 9 bases. CDR3 length: 13 residues. Trimming cost V 3 bases and J 6 bases; bases outside gene matches: 4. CDR1 and CDR2 from the germline V gene are SGHRS and YFSETQ. In DNA, the CDR3 is TGCGCCAGCAGCTCCGAGGACAGGGGCGAGCAGTACTTC. Its protein is CASSSEDRGEQYF.

V usage is TRBV6-6 and J usage is TRBJ1-2; 7 bases are shared with TRBD1. Trimming took 6 bases from V and 0 from J; bases not matched to a gene: 10. This CDR3 contains 16 residues. The germline CDR1 and CDR2 sequences are MNHNY and SVGAGI (reference sequence). CDR3: CASRLQGMQANYGYTF. For the CDR3, the DNA is TGTGCCAGCAGGCTACAGGGGATGCAAGCTAACTATGGCTACACCTTC.

The chain combines TRBV21-1 with TRBJ1-6; the table's D gene call, TRBD1, was not cross checked with the DNA. TRBV21-1 is reported as a pseudogene. The CDR3 extends over 17 amino acids. The CDR3 nucleotides are TGTGCCAGCAGCAACCACAGGGGACGTAACCCGGAATCACCCCTCCACTTT. This translates into CASSNHRGRNPESPLHF.

This clone was recorded a few times. The CDR3 loop is CASSQRSGNTEAFF. DNA of the CDR3: TGTGCCAGCAGCCAACGCTCGGGGAACACTGAAGCTTTCTTT. The chain combines TRBV4-2 with TRBJ1-1; D gene unclear. V shed 2 bases and J shed 1 base, with 8 bases lying between them. Germline V gene sequence: CDR1 LGHNA, CDR2 YNFKEQ. The CDR3 totals 14 residues.

The rearrangement links TRBV19 to TRBJ2-5; no clear D gene. The CDR3 spans 11 residues. Looked up from germline, CDR1 is LNHDA and CDR2 is SQIVND (reference sequence). Trimming took 6 bases from V and 7 from J, leaving 9 bases between them. CDR3 region: CASSLDGTQYF. The CDR3 DNA reads as TGTGCCAGTAGCCTAGATGGGACCCAGTACTTC.

This clone was seen a single time. The V call is TRBV30, the J call TRBJ1-5; D not resolved. V gave up 3 bases and J gave up 6 bases, with 12 bases separating them. The CDR3 contains 13 residues. Germline V gene sequence: CDR1 GTSNPN, CDR2 SVGIG (reference sequence). The CDR3 nucleotides read TGTGCCTGGAGCGCCTATGGGAGTCAGCCCCAGCATTTT. It translates to CAWSAYGSQPQHF.

This chain connects TRBV7-2 to TRBJ1-5, with D possibly being TRBD1 (5 bases). V gave up 8 bases and J gave up 5 bases, with 13 bases separating them. The CDR3 has 13 amino acids. Germline values: CDR1 SGHTA, CDR2 FQGNSA. For the CDR3, the DNA is TGTGCCAGCCAGGTGGGGGGGGATCAGCCCCAGCATTTT. It translates to CASQVGGDQPQHF. The full variable domain, with the rest looked up from reference TRBV7-2 and TRBJ1-5, is GAGVSQSPSNKVTEKGKDVELRCDPISGHTALYWYRQSLGQGLEFLIYFQGNSAPDKSGLPSDRFSAERTGGSVSTLTIQRTQQEDSAVYLCASQVGGDQPQHFGDGTRLSIL.

The genes are TRBV5-5 and TRBJ2-2; 11 bases are shared with TRBD1. The CDR3 consists of 16 residues. Per the germline V gene, CDR1 is SGHKS and CDR2 is YYEKEE (reference sequence). J lost 4 bases, V lost 6 bases, and 8 bases had no gene match. The chain's CDR3 is CASIPGDRGVTGELFF. The CDR3 coding sequence is TGTGCCAGCATCCCGGGGGACAGGGGGGTCACCGGGGAGCTGTTTTTT.

This clone was counted once. This chain uses TRBV5-1 with TRBJ2-7; a weak D match, TRBD1 (7 bases). The CDR3 extends over 16 amino acids. The germline CDR1 and CDR2 sequences are SGHRS and YFSETQ. With 0 bases removed from V and 2 bases from J, the gap between germline ends came to 15 bases. CDR3 region: CASSLVAAGGPYEQYF. In DNA, the CDR3 is TGCGCCAGCAGCTTGGTGGCGGCAGGGGGGCCCTACGAGCAGTACTTC.

This clone was found a few times. J is TRBJ1-3 and V is TRBV19; no firm D call. Deletions cut 5 bases from V and 0 bases from J, with 14 bases between. The CDR3 consists of 16 residues. Germline-derived CDR1 and CDR2 are LNHDA and SQIVND (reference sequence). The CDR3: CASSSNHGTSGNTIYF. The CDR3 region has the DNA TGTGCCAGTAGTTCTAATCACGGCACCTCTGGAAACACCATATATTTT. Filled out from reference TRBV19 and TRBJ1-3, the complete variable domain reads DGGITQSPKYLFRKEGQNVTLSCEQNLNHDAMYWYRQDPGQGLRLIYYSQIVNDFQKGDIAEGYSVSREKKESFPLTVTSAQKNPTAFYLCASSSNHGTSGNTIYFGEGSWLTVV.

This clone was seen more than once but under ten times. The rearrangement uses TRBV20-1 and TRBJ2-7; D could derive from TRBD1 or TRBD2 (6 bases each). CDR1 is DFQATT, CDR2 SNEGSKA, per germline (reference sequence). CDR3 length: 15 residues. V dropped 3 bases and J dropped 0 bases, with 15 bases sitting between them. This chain's CDR3 is CSASTQGGFSYEQYF. The CDR3 DNA is TGCAGTGCTAGTACACAGGGAGGCTTCTCCTACGAGCAGTACTTC.

This chain links TRBV30 with TRBJ1-4, with 12 positions matching TRBD1. The CDR3 has 14 residues. With V trimmed by 1 base and J by 8 bases, 2 bases remained unmatched. In germline, CDR1 is GTSNPN, CDR2 SVGIG (reference sequence). The CDR3 nucleotides are TGTGCCTGGAGTGACGGGACAGGGGGCGAAAAACTGTTTTTT. Translation: CAWSDGTGGEKLFF.

In its sample, this clone was seen once. The V and J genes are TRBV6-5 and TRBJ2-7, with 11 bases fitting TRBD1. The germline gives CDR1 MNHEY, CDR2 SVGAGI. Trimming cost V 7 bases and J 4 bases; bases outside gene matches: 6. The CDR3 is 14 amino acids. The CDR3 DNA sequence: TGTGCCAGCAAGGGGACAGGGGGTTCGTACGAGCAGTACTTC. Encoded protein: CASKGTGGSYEQYF.

CDR3 DNA: TGTGCCAGCAGCTTAGCGGGAGCATGGGAGCAGTACTTC. As protein: CASSLAGAWEQYF. The rearrangement links TRBV7-2 to TRBJ2-7; D possibly corresponds to TRBD2 (5 bases). This CDR3 contains 13 residues. Germline CDR1 SGHTA, CDR2 FQGNSA. V gave up 0 bases and J gave up 7 bases, with 10 bases separating them.

The chain has TRBV19 and TRBJ1-4, with 8 bases fitting TRBD1. With 4 bases clipped from V and 0 bases from J, the junction kept 10 bases outside the gene matches. From germline, CDR1 is LNHDA and CDR2 SQIVND (reference sequence). The CDR3 contains 18 residues. The CDR3 sequence is CASSTTGTGGATNEKLFF. The CDR3 DNA reads TGTGCCAGTAGTACCACCGGGACAGGAGGTGCAACTAATGAAAAACTGTTTTTT.

The V gene is TRBV5-1, the J gene TRBJ1-1; a possible D gene is TRBD1 (5 bases). Trimming took off 0 bases at V and 1 base at J, with 10 bases between the two ends. Germline-derived CDR1 and CDR2 are SGHRS and YFSETQ. This CDR3 is 15 amino acids long. Written as DNA, the CDR3 is TGCGCCAGCAGCTTGGTAGGGACGGCGAACACTGAAGCTTTCTTT. Translated, it gives CASSLVGTANTEAFF.

The V call is TRBV6-1, the J call TRBJ1-5, with D unresolved. The V end was cut by 3 bases, the J end by 1 base, with 7 bases between. From germline, CDR1 is MNHNS and CDR2 SASEGT. The CDR3 runs 14 residues. The CDR3 loop is CASSEIPSNQPQHF. The DNA for the CDR3 is TGTGCCAGCAGTGAGATTCCAAGCAATCAGCCCCAGCATTTT.

The rearrangement links TRBV5-1 to TRBJ2-7; unclear D gene. V dropped 4 bases and J dropped 6 bases, with 17 bases sitting between them. CDR3 length: 14 amino acids. Germline CDR1 is SGHRS and CDR2 is YFSETQ. The CDR3 nucleotides are TGCGCCAGCAGCCTCGTGGGTGCACCCGGCGAGCAGTACTTC. Translation: CASSLVGAPGEQYF.

This rearrangement joins TRBV18 to TRBJ1-1, with a possible D match to TRBD1 (6 bases). The length of the CDR3 is 15 residues. Germline V gene data show CDR1 as KGHSH and CDR2 as LQKENI. Between the trimmed V and J ends, which lost 4 bases and 5 bases, there was a span of 17 bases. CDR3 sequence: CASSLGKRQGTEAFF. CDR3 coding DNA: TGTGCCAGCTCACTCGGAAAACGGCAGGGGACTGAAGCTTTCTTT.

The chain uses TRBV5-1 and TRBJ1-5, with a weak D call TRBD1 (5 bases). The CDR3 totals 15 residues. Trimming stripped 0 bases from V and 4 bases from J, with 11 bases between. CDR1 and CDR2 from the germline V gene are SGHRS and YFSETQ. CDR3 sequence (DNA): TGCGCCAGCAGCTTGGCCGGCGGACAAAATCAGCCCCAGCATTTT. Its protein is CASSLAGGQNQPQHF.

The rearrangement links TRBV27 to TRBJ1-1, with 9 positions matching TRBD1. V trimming: 7 bases; J trimming: 4 bases; junction bases outside the gene matches: 7. CDR1 is MNHEY and CDR2 is SMNVEV in the germline V gene (reference sequence). The CDR3 has 14 amino acids. The CDR3 here is CASKAGTGTTEAFF. CDR3 bases: TGTGCCAGCAAAGCCGGGACAGGGACCACTGAAGCTTTCTTT.

The rearrangement joins TRBV24-1 to TRBJ2-1, with 9 bases matching TRBD2. The length of the CDR3 is 17 residues. Germline V CDR1 and CDR2: KGHDR, SFDVKD. V gave up 2 bases and J gave up 3 bases; unmatched junction bases: 7. CDR3 in amino acids: CATSDSLGTSSYNEQFF. The CDR3 DNA follows: TGTGCCACCAGTGATTCTTTAGGGACTAGCAGCTACAATGAGCAGTTCTTC.

The rearrangement joins TRBV7-9 to TRBJ1-4, with D possibly being TRBD1 (5 bases). V was shortened by 6 bases and J by 7 bases, with 18 bases between the two germline ends. Germline V CDR1 and CDR2: SEHNR, FQNEAQ (reference sequence). The CDR3 is made up of 15 amino acids. CDR3: CASSFQPLGGEKLFF. The CDR3 nucleotides are TGTGCCAGCAGTTTTCAGCCCCTCGGGGGTGAAAAACTGTTTTTT.

The gene calls are TRBV4-1 and TRBJ2-1; 7 nucleotides agree with TRBD1. This CDR3 has 14 residues. CDR1 is MGHRA and CDR2 is YSYEKL in the germline V gene. The V and J ends lost 4 bases and 4 bases, in that order; junction bases with no gene match: 4. The CDR3 DNA reads TGCGCCAGCAGCCCAAGGACAGGTTACAATGAGCAGTTCTTC. The encoded protein is CASSPRTGYNEQFF.

V and J are TRBV18 and TRBJ1-1; D perhaps matches TRBD1 (6 bases). Germline lookup yields CDR1 KGHSH and CDR2 LQKENI. Deletions cut 8 bases from V and 7 bases from J, with 23 bases between. The CDR3 runs 15 residues. CDR3 amino acids: CASVPGHRKFHEAFF. The CDR3 bases are TGTGCCAGCGTCCCGGGACATCGAAAATTTCATGAAGCTTTCTTT.